Here is one TCR beta chain with its context. Regions amplified from RNA transcripts were the TCR beta CDR3 regions. First-round RT-PCR targeting the TCR CDR3 was performed with the HTBI primer set. TCRdb used MiXCR to reprocess the multiplex PCR reads, holding one entry per CDR3 protein. This table has approximately 500,000 distinct CDR3 sequences, 46% appearing once. The entry originates in a study of T cells in Graves' hyperthyroidism and ophthalmopathy. J gave up 1 base and V 6 bases, and 9 bases lay outside the gene matches. This CDR3 contains 16 residues. The V gene's germline CDR1 is MNHEY and CDR2 SVGAGI.

The receptor's source is a woman between 18 and 29 years old with Graves' hyperthyroidism. Sequenced input: peripheral blood or thyroid tissue (not recorded which). The genes are TRBV6-5 and TRBJ1-3; 7 positions agree with TRBD1. The CDR3 loop reads CASSLDRVLSGNTIYF. The CDR3, as DNA: TGTGCCAGCAGCCTCGACAGGGTTCTTTCTGGAAACACCATATATTTT.